Each of the 27 T cell receptor beta chains below was sequenced from the same sample in a study of T cell repertoires in cytomegalovirus infection. Using its own MiXCR run on the reads, TCRdb lists one record per CDR3 protein. The top ten hold about a sixth of the sample, which has 450,000 to 600,000 distinct CDR3 sequences, roughly 34% seen once. The antigens of these receptors remain unknown. The sample was cultured PBMCs, taken from culture after CMV antigen stimulation. The source of these receptors is a human donor in good health (CMV status not recorded). Some clones in this sample may be carry-over from other donors' samples.

The chain is built from TRBV5-1 and TRBJ2-5, with 13 bases that match TRBD2. The CDR3 is made up of 17 amino acids. Germline V gene sequence: CDR1 SGHRS, CDR2 YFSETQ. V lost 0 bases to trimming and J lost 3 bases; unmatched junction nucleotides: 5. CDR3 protein: CASSLGLAGGREETQYF. CDR3 bases: TGCGCCAGCAGCTTGGGACTAGCGGGAGGCCGCGAAGAGACCCAGTACTTC.

The chain employs TRBV6-8 and TRBJ2-1; tentatively, D is TRBD1 (6 bases). The CDR3 totals 13 residues. The V end was cut by 3 bases, the J end by 9 bases, with 12 bases between. Germline V lookup: CDR1 MNHGY, CDR2 SAAAGT. The CDR3 region is CASSYTRGAEQFF. The CDR3 DNA reads as TGTGCCAGCAGTTATACCAGGGGAGCTGAGCAGTTCTTC.

The chain has TRBV2 and TRBJ2-5, with 8 bases identical to TRBD2. The CDR3 has 15 amino acids. Germline lookup yields CDR1 SNHLY and CDR2 FYNNEI. J was trimmed by 5 bases and V by 5 bases; bases with no gene match: 10. The CDR3 DNA reads TGTGCCAGCAGTCTATCGGGACTAGTTTTGGAGACCCAGTACTTC. Amino acid sequence: CASSLSGLVLETQYF.

The J gene is TRBJ1-5, the V gene TRBV20-1, with D possibly TRBD1 on 5 matching bases. The germline V gene encodes CDR1 DFQATT and CDR2 SNEGSKA (reference sequence). This CDR3 region has 14 residues. V lost 3 bases to trimming and J lost 6 bases, with 15 bases between them. In DNA form, the CDR3 reads TGCAGTGCTAGGAGGGACCACGATCTTCAGCCCCAGCATTTT. Translating it yields CSARRDHDLQPQHF.

This clonotype was seen only a few times. The chain has TRBV19 and TRBJ2-1; possible D gene TRBD2, 6 bases. This CDR3 is built from 15 residues. Between the trimmed V and J ends, which lost 7 bases and 0 bases, there was a span of 13 bases. Germline values: CDR1 LNHDA, CDR2 SQIVND (reference sequence). The CDR3 DNA reads as TGTGCCAGTAATATCGGGAGAAGCTCCTACAATGAGCAGTTCTTC. Protein: CASNIGRSSYNEQFF.

The chain recombines TRBV7-8 with TRBJ2-7, with D unclear. V was shortened by 5 bases and J by 6 bases, with 14 bases between the two germline ends. The CDR3 is 13 amino acids. The germline gives CDR1 SGHVS, CDR2 FQNEAQ. The CDR3 region has the DNA TGTGCCAGCAGCATCACCAGGAGCCGCGAGCAGTACTTC. Protein product: CASSITRSREQYF. Full variable domain (outside the CDR3, taken from reference TRBV7-8 and TRBJ2-7): GAGVSQSPRYKVAKRGQDVALRCDPISGHVSLFWYQQALGQGPEFLTYFQNEAQLDKSGLPSDRFFAERPEGSVSTLKIQRTQQEDSAVYLCASSITRSREQYFGPGTRLTVT.

The chain recombines TRBV7-2 with TRBJ1-5, with D perhaps TRBD1 (5 bases). V was pared by 0 bases and J by 5 bases, with 11 bases between. There are 15 residues in the CDR3. Germline V lookup: CDR1 SGHTA, CDR2 FQGNSA. In DNA form, the CDR3 reads TGTGCCAGCAGCTTAGCAGGGGCTGTCGATCAGCCCCAGCATTTT. It yields the protein CASSLAGAVDQPQHF.

The chain joins TRBV6-2 or TRBV6-3 to TRBJ2-2; D might be TRBD1 (6 bases). CDR1 and CDR2 (germline): MNHEY, SVGEGT. The V end lost 2 bases, the J end lost 7 bases, and 11 bases lay between the germline ends. The CDR3 sequence is 14 residues long. CDR3 coding DNA: TGTGCCAGCAGTTACGGCAGGGGAGTCGGGGAGCTGTTTTTT. Its translation: CASSYGRGVGELFF.

This clonotype was found a few times. V and J are TRBV30 and TRBJ1-1, with D uncertain. The CDR3 runs to 14 residues. The germline V gene has CDR1 GTSNPN and CDR2 SVGIG (reference sequence). Between the trimmed V and J ends, which lost 0 bases and 6 bases, there was a span of 14 bases. The CDR3 loop is CAWSVLPTTAEAFF. The CDR3 bases are TGTGCCTGGAGTGTACTCCCCACTACCGCTGAAGCTTTCTTT. Full variable domain (rest looked up from reference TRBV30 and TRBJ1-1): SQTIHQWPATLVQPVGSPLSLECTVEGTSNPNLYWYRQAAGRGLQLLFYSVGIGQISSEVPQNLSASRPQDRQFILSSKKLLLSDSGFYLCAWSVLPTTAEAFFGQGTRLTVV.

The V gene is TRBV7-9, the J gene TRBJ2-7; tentatively, D is TRBD1 or TRBD2 (6 bases each). CDR1 and CDR2 (germline): SEHNR, FQNEAQ (reference sequence). The CDR3 covers 13 residues. The ends were cut back, 3 bases at V and 5 bases at J, with 11 bases in the middle. The CDR3 is CASSLEGGHEQYV. CDR3 DNA: TGTGCCAGCAGCTTGGAGGGGGGCCACGAGCAGTACGTC.

The chain links TRBV4-1 to TRBJ2-3; a possible D gene is TRBD2 (5 bases). V lost 2 bases and J lost 3, with 9 bases in between. Germline V gene sequence: CDR1 MGHRA, CDR2 YSYEKL. The CDR3 spans 14 residues. The CDR3, as DNA: TGCGCCAGCAGCCAACCAACTAGAACAGATACGCAGTATTTT. Amino acid sequence: CASSQPTRTDTQYF.

The chain is built from TRBV15 and TRBJ1-1, with D maybe TRBD1 (5 bases). Germline V gives CDR1 LNHNV, CDR2 YYDKDF (reference sequence). This CDR3 comprises 15 residues. Trimming left V 5 bases short and J 3 bases short, with 16 bases between. CDR3 sequence: CATSGGPGYDTEAFF. In DNA form, the CDR3 reads TGTGCCACCAGCGGAGGCCCAGGGTACGACACTGAAGCTTTCTTT.

The chain is built from TRBV7-9 and TRBJ2-3, with 9 bases lining up with TRBD1. Germline V gene sequence: CDR1 SEHNR, CDR2 FQNEAQ (reference sequence). This CDR3 contains 16 residues. V lost 5 bases and J lost 1; bases outside the gene matches: 7. CDR3 region: CASSRTDRGGTDTQYF. The DNA for the CDR3 is TGTGCCAGCAGCCGGACGGACAGGGGCGGCACAGATACGCAGTATTTT.

The table lists this clonotype with a few counts. This rearrangement joins TRBV24-1 to TRBJ2-1; D is uncertain. V lost 3 bases and J lost 7, with 18 bases in between. Per the germline V gene, CDR1 is KGHDR and CDR2 is SFDVKD. The CDR3 is 16 amino acids. For the CDR3, the DNA is TGTGCCACCAGTGATCAAGAATGGACGCTCGGGAATGAGCAGTTCTTC. Translation gives CATSDQEWTLGNEQFF.

This clonotype was detected ten times or more. The J gene is TRBJ2-7, the V gene TRBV28; TRBD2 is a possible D gene (6 bases). This CDR3 spans 13 amino acids. Trimming cost V 1 base and J 6 bases, with 10 bases left between them. Germline V gives CDR1 MDHEN, CDR2 SYDVKM. The CDR3 here is CASSLSGGLEQYF. CDR3 nucleotides: TGTGCCAGCAGTTTATCCGGGGGACTCGAGCAGTACTTC. Looking up the rest from reference TRBV28 and TRBJ2-7 gives the full variable domain: DVKVTQSSRYLVKRTGEKVFLECVQDMDHENMFWYRQDPGLGLRLIYFSYDVKMKEKGDIPEGYSVSREKKERFSLILESASTNQTSMYLCASSLSGGLEQYFGPGTRLTVT.

The chain joins TRBV7-3 to TRBJ2-3; D possibly corresponds to TRBD1 (6 bases). V was shortened by 6 bases and J by 4 bases, with 20 bases between the two germline ends. The CDR3 extends over 16 amino acids. Looked up from germline, CDR1 is SGHTA and CDR2 is FQGTGA. CDR3 coding DNA: TGTGCCAGCAGTCGGAATTTCCGAGGGGGTGCAGATACGCAGTATTTT. Its protein is CASSRNFRGGADTQYF.

The genes are TRBV7-2 and TRBJ2-1, with 8 bases matching TRBD2. This CDR3 spans 15 amino acids. The V gene end was trimmed by 1 base and the J gene end by 5 bases; junction bases not matched to a gene: 4. Per germline, CDR1 SGHTA and CDR2 FQGNSA. This CDR3 reads CASSLGLAPNNEQFF. CDR3 DNA: TGTGCCAGCAGCTTAGGACTAGCGCCCAACAATGAGCAGTTCTTC.

V usage is TRBV20-1 and J usage is TRBJ2-1; TRBD2 matches 11 bases. Germline V CDR1 and CDR2: DFQATT, SNEGSKA (reference sequence). The CDR3 has 14 amino acids. Trimming removed 2 bases from V and 5 bases from J; junction bases left unmatched: 2. The CDR3 region has the DNA TGCAGTGCTAGACCGGGACTAGCGGACAATGAGCAGTTCTTC. It yields the protein CSARPGLADNEQFF.

The gene calls are TRBV6-2 or TRBV6-3 and TRBJ2-1; D might be TRBD1 (6 bases). There are 14 residues in the CDR3. Looked up from germline, CDR1 is MNHEY and CDR2 is SVGEGT. Trimming removed 8 bases at V and 4 bases at J, with 15 bases between. Here the CDR3 reads CASLDRGFYNEQFF. The CDR3 DNA reads as TGTGCCAGCTTGGACAGAGGGTTTTACAATGAGCAGTTCTTC.

In its sample, this clonotype was seen a few times. This sequence joins TRBV7-2 and TRBJ2-7; no clear D gene. V gave up 5 bases and J gave up 4 bases, with 12 bases separating them. The germline CDR1 and CDR2 sequences are SGHTA and FQGNSA. The CDR3 is 13 amino acids. CDR3 in DNA: TGTGCCAGCAGCCGTAGCTTTGAGTACGAGCAGTACGTC. Amino acids: CASSRSFEYEQYV.

The gene calls are TRBV4-3 and TRBJ2-1, with a possible D match to TRBD1 (5 bases). CDR1 and CDR2 (germline): LGHNA, YSLEER. This CDR3 has 16 residues. Trimming shortened V by 1 base and J by 4 bases, and 14 bases separated the two germline ends. The CDR3 region is CASSQGYRTEYNEQFF. CDR3 DNA: TGCGCCAGCAGCCAAGGGTACAGGACCGAATACAATGAGCAGTTCTTC.

This clonotype was found a few times. V gene TRBV6-2 or TRBV6-3 combines with J gene TRBJ2-7, with D perhaps matching TRBD2 (5 bases). Trimming removed 11 bases at V and 6 bases at J, with 14 bases between. The CDR3 covers 11 residues. CDR1 and CDR2 (germline): MNHEY, SVGEGT. The CDR3 region is CARGLPGEQYV. The CDR3 DNA reads TGTGCCCGAGGACTGCCCGGCGAGCAGTACGTC.

The J gene is TRBJ1-5, the V gene TRBV12-3 or TRBV12-4; D is possibly TRBD1 (6 bases). The length of the CDR3 is 15 residues. V was pared by 2 bases and J by 3 bases, with 11 bases between. CDR3 bases: TGTGCCAGCAGTTTATTACAGGGAGTCAATCAGCCCCAGCATTTT. Amino acids: CASSLLQGVNQPQHF.

Many counts were recorded for this clonotype. One end of the junction fails to match germline, which may point to a read error. This chain links TRBV7-8 with TRBJ2-2; 9 positions agree with TRBD2. CDR3 length equals 14 residues. Looked up from germline, CDR1 is SGHVS and CDR2 is FQNEAQ. CDR3 region: CASSVAGVTGELFF. The DNA for the CDR3 is TGTGCCAGCAGCGTAGCGGGAGTCACCGGGGAGCTGTTTTTT. Drawing the rest from reference TRBV7-8 and TRBJ2-2, the complete variable domain is GAGVSQSPRYKVAKRGQDVALRCDPISGHVSLFWYQQALGQGPEFLTYFQNEAQLDKSGLPSDRFFAERPEGSVSTLKIQRTQQEDSAVYLCASSVAGVTGELFFGEGSRLTVL.

The sample holds a few counts of this clonotype. The chain links TRBV7-9 to TRBJ2-1; either TRBD1 or TRBD2 may fit D (5 bases each). Germline V gene lookup returns CDR1 SEHNR and CDR2 FQNEAQ (reference sequence). The V and J ends lost 2 bases and 8 bases respectively, with 22 bases between them. The CDR3 runs to 17 residues. The CDR3 DNA is TGTGCCAGCAGCTTACGCAGGGTAGGCGTAGCGCACGATGAGCAGTTCTTC. It is translated as CASSLRRVGVAHDEQFF.

The rearrangement uses TRBV7-2 and TRBJ2-5; D gene uncertain. The CDR3 runs to 12 residues. With 0 bases removed from V and 13 bases from J, the gap between germline ends came to 12 bases. CDR1 is SGHTA and CDR2 is FQGNSA in the germline V gene. CDR3: CASSLATTPLYF. The CDR3 DNA reads TGTGCCAGCAGCTTAGCGACGACCCCGTTGTACTTC. The complete variable domain, with remaining parts taken from reference TRBV7-2 and TRBJ2-5, reads GAGVSQSPSNKVTEKGKDVELRCDPISGHTALYWYRQSLGQGLEFLIYFQGNSAPDKSGLPSDRFSAERTGGSVSTLTIQRTQQEDSAVYLCASSLATTPLYFGPGTRLLVL.

V and J are TRBV7-9 and TRBJ2-7; no reliable D call. CDR3 length: 15 amino acids. V was clipped by 1 base and J by 6 bases, with 16 bases between them. The germline V gene encodes CDR1 SEHNR and CDR2 FQNEAQ (reference sequence). CDR3 residues: CASSLVLASEAEQYF. The CDR3 nucleotides read TGTGCCAGCAGCTTAGTTTTGGCAAGTGAGGCCGAGCAGTACTTC.